This T cell receptor (beta chain) was captured by sequencing in a study of a mutant IDH1 vaccine in newly diagnosed glioma. The overall study: In weeks 1, 3, 5, 7, 11, 15, 19 and 23, patients were immunized, eight times in all. Earlier therapy was either radiotherapy, temozolomide, or both, and most got both. The treated population exhibited a male proportion of 62.5%, a female proportion of approximately 38%, and a mean age of approximately 42 years.

This clone was seen a handful of times. Its target is not known. CDR3 length: 14 residues. CDR1 is MNHEY and CDR2 is SMNVEV in the germline V gene (reference sequence). V was pared by 5 bases and J by 0 bases, with 10 bases between. Sequenced by immunoSEQ multiplex PCR; TCRdb stores in-frame clones only, minus some. Of roughly 50,000 clones detected, 70% to 90% appear once; the ten largest clones hold under 3.5%. Time point noted: week 5, during vaccination. Vaccinated patients received 300 ug of mutant IDH1 20-mer peptide per dose, with topical imiquimod. The sequence was obtained from a man aged 25-40 years with glioma. Sequencing was performed on PBMCs, taken from a glioma patient whose treatment included an IDH1 peptide vaccine. This chain joins TRBV27 and TRBJ1-1, with D possibly matching TRBD1 (5 bases). CDR3 coding DNA: TGTGCCAGCAGTAAAGGGACCCTGAACACTGAAGCTTTCTTT. This sequence encodes CASSKGTLNTEAFF.